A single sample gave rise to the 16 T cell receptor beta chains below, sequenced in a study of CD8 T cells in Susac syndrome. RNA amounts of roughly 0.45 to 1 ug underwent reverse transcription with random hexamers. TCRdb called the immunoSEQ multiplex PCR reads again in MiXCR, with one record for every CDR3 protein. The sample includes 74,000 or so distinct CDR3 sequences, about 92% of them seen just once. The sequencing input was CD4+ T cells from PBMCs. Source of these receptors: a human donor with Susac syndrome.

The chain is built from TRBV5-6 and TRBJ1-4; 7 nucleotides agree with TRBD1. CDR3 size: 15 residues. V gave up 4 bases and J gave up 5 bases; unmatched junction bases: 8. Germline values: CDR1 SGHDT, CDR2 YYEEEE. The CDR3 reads CASSTRLRGNEKLFF. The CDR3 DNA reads TGTGCCAGCAGCACGAGGCTCAGGGGGAATGAAAAACTGTTTTTT.

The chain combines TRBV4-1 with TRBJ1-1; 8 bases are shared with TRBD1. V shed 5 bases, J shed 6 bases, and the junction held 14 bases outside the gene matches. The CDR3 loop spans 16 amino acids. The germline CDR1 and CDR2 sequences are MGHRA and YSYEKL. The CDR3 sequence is CASSNRDRGRYAEAFF. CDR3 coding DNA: TGCGCCAGCAGCAATCGCGACAGGGGCCGGTACGCTGAAGCTTTCTTT.

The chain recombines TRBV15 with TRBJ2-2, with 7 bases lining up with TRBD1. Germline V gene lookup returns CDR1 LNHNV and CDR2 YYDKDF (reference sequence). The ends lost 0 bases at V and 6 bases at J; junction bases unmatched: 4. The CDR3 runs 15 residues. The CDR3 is CATSRDSGGAGELFF. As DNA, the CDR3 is TGTGCCACCAGCAGAGACTCAGGGGGAGCCGGGGAGCTGTTTTTT.

CDR3 bases: TGTGCCAGCAGCGTAGTCCCTGGGGCCAACGTCCTGACTTTC. Its translation is CASSVVPGANVLTF. V is TRBV9 and J is TRBJ2-6, with D hard to call. V was cut by 0 bases and J by 2 bases, with 3 bases left in between. Germline V CDR1 and CDR2: SGDLS, YYNGEE. The CDR3 spans 14 residues.

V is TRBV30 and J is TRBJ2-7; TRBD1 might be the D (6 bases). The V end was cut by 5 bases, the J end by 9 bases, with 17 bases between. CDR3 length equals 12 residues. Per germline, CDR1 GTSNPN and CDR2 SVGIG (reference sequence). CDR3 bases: TGTGCCTGGGAGATCAGGGGAAAAGGGCAGTACTTC. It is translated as CAWEIRGKGQYF.

Written as DNA, the CDR3 is TGTGCCAGCAGTGGGATCTCTGGGGCCAACGTCCTGACTTTC. Its protein product is CASSGISGANVLTF. The V gene is TRBV2, the J gene TRBJ2-6; D is unclear. CDR3 length: 14 amino acids. The V end lost 4 bases, the J end lost 0 bases, and 4 bases lay between the germline ends. The germline CDR1 and CDR2 sequences are SNHLY and FYNNEI. Variable domain in full (rest from reference TRBV2 and TRBJ2-6): EPEVTQTPSHQVTQMGQEVILRCVPISNHLYFYWYRQILGQKVEFLVSFYNNEISEKSEIFDDQFSVERPDGSNFTLKIRSTKLEDSAMYFCASSGISGANVLTFGAGSRLTVL.

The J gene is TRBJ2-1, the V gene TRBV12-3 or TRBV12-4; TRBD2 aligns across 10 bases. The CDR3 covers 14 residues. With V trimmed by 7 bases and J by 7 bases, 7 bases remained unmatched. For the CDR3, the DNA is TGTGCCAGCACCCCGGGACTAGCGTGGAATGAGCAGTTCTTC. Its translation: CASTPGLAWNEQFF.

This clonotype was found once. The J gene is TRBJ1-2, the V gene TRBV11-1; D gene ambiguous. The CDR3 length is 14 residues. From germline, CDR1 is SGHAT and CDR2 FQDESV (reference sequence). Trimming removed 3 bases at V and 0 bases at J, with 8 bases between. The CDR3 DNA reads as TGTGCCAGCAGCTTTAACAGAGCTAACTATGGCTACACCTTC. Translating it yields CASSFNRANYGYTF.

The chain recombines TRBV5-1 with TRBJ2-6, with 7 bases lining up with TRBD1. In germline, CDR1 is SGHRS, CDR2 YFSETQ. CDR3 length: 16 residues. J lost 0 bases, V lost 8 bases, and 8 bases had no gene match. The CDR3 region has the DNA TGCGCCAGTTTCCGGGACAGCCACTCTGGGGCCAACGTCCTGACTTTC. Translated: CASFRDSHSGANVLTF.

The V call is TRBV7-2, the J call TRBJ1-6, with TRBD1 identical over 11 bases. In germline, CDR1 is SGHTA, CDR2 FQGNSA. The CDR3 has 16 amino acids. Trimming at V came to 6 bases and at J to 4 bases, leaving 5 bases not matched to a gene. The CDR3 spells CASSRDRGFYNSPLHF. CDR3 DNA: TGTGCCAGCAGTCGGGACAGGGGGTTTTATAATTCACCCCTCCACTTT.

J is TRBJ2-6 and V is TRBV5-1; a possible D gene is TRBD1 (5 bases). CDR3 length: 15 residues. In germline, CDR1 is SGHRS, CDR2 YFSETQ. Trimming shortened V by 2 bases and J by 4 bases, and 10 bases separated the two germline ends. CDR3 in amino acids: CASSLTGTGANVLTF. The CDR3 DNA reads TGCGCCAGCAGCTTAACAGGTACCGGGGCCAACGTCCTGACTTTC.

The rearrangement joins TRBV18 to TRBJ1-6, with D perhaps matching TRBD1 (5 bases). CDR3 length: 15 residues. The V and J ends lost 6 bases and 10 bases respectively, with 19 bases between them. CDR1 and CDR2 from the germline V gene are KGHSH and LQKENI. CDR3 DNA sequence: TGTGCCAGCTCCCCCGATGGGGGTAAACTCTCACCCCTCCACTTT. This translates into CASSPDGGKLSPLHF.

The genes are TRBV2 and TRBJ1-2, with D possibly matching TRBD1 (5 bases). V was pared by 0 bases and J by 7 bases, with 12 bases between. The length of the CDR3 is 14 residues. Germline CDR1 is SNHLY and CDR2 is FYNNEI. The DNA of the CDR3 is TGTGCCAGCAGTGAAGCGGGCAGGGCCGCTGGCTACACCTTC. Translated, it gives CASSEAGRAAGYTF.

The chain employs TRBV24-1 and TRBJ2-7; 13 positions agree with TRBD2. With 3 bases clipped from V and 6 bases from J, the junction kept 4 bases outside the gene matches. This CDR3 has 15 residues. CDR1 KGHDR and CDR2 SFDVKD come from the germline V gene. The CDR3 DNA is TGTGCCACCAGTGATCGGACTAGCGGGAGAGGCGAGCAGTACTTC. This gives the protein CATSDRTSGRGEQYF.

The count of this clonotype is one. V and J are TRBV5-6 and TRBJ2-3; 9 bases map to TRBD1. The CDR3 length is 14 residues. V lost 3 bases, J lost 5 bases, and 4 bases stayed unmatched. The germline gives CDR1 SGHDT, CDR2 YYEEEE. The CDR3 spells CASSWGQGLDTQYF. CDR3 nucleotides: TGTGCCAGCAGCTGGGGACAGGGTTTAGATACGCAGTATTTT.

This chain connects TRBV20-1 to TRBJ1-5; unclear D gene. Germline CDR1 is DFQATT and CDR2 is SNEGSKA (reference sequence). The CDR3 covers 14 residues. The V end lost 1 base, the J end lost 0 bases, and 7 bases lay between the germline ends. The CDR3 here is CSARGQLSNQPQHF. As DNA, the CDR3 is TGCAGTGCTAGAGGTCAGCTTAGCAATCAGCCCCAGCATTTT.